The present entry profiles one T cell receptor beta chain with its context. What it binds is unknown. The sample is drawn from a study of blood T cells in healthy people across ages. Study-level points and caveats: Unknown donor CMV status possibly confounded expanded clonotype changes.

Next came a second PCR, run for about 6 to 11 cycles, which used a sample-barcoded 5' primer along with a J-beta primer mix. TCRdb re-derived calls from the 5' RACE reads in MiXCR, one entry per CDR3 protein. The data hold some 760,000 distinct CDR3 sequences, with around 25% observed a single time. The V end was cut by 4 bases, the J end by 0 bases, with 9 bases between. Germline values: CDR1 SEHNR, CDR2 FQNEAQ (reference sequence). The CDR3 is 14 residues long. In terms of origin and age, donors were healthy Caucasian individuals from Russia aged about 6 to 90. Every donor contributed ten milliliters of peripheral blood by blood draw. The same sample was also studied in work on T cells of mothers and their children. That study adds: Samples came from a few healthy Caucasian mothers and their six children.

This clonotype was sampled from a boy under 18 in good health. Sequencing input: blood. The V call is TRBV7-9, the J call TRBJ2-5, with TRBD1 as a possible D gene (5 bases). CDR3 region: CASSSDKYQETQYF. CDR3 DNA sequence: TGTGCCAGCAGCTCGGACAAGTACCAAGAGACCCAGTACTTC.